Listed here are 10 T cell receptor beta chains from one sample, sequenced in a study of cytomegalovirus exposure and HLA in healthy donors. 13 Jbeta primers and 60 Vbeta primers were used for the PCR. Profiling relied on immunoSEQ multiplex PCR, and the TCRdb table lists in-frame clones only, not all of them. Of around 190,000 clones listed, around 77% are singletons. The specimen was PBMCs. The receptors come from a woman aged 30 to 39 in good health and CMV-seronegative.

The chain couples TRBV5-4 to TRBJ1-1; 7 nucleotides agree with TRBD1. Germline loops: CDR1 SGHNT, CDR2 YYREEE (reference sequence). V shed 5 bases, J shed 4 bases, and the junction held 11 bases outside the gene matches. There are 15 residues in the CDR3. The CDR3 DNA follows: TGTGCCAGCAGGGACGACAGGGTAATGATCACTGAAGCTTTCTTT. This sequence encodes CASRDDRVMITEAFF.

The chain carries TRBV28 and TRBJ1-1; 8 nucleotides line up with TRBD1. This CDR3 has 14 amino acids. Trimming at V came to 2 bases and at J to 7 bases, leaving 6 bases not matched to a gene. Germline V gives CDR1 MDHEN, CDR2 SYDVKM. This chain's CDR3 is CASSLQGAQVEAFF. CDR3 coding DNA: TGTGCCAGCAGTTTACAGGGGGCGCAAGTTGAAGCTTTCTTT.

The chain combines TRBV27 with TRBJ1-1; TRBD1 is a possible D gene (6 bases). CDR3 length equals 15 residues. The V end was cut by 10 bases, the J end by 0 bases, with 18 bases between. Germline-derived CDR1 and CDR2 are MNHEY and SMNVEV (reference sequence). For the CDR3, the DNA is TGTGCCACCCGCCTTTGGGGGGGCATGAACACTGAAGCTTTCTTT. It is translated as CATRLWGGMNTEAFF.

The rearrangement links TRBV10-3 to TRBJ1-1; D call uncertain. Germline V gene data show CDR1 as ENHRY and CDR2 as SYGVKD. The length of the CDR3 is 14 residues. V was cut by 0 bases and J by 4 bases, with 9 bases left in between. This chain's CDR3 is CAISESRGSTEAFF. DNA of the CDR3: TGTGCCATCAGTGAGTCCCGAGGCAGCACTGAAGCTTTCTTT.

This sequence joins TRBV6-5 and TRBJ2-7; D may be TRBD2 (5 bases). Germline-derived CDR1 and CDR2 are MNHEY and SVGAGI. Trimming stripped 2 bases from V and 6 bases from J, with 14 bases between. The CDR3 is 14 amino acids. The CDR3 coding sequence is TGTGCCAGCAGTTACGGAGGTCTGGCGTTCGAGCAGTACTTC. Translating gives CASSYGGLAFEQYF.

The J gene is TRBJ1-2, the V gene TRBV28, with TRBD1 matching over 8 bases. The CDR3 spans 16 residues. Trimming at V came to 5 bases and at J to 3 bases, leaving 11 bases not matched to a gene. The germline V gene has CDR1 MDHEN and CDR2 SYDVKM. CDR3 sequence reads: CASSTQHGQGYYGYTF. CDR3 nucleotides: TGTGCCAGCAGTACACAGCACGGACAGGGATACTATGGCTACACCTTC.

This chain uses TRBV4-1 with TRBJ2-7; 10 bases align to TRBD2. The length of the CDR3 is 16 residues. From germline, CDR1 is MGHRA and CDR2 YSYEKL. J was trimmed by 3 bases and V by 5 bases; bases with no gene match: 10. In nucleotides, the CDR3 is TGCGCCAGCAGCAGGACTAGCGGCCAAGCTAGCTACGAGCAGTACTTC. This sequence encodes CASSRTSGQASYEQYF.

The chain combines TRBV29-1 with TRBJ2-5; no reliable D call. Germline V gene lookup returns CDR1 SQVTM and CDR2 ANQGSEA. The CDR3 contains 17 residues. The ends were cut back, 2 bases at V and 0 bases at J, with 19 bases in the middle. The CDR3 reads CSVESFGPVEYQETQYF. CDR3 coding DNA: TGCAGCGTTGAAAGTTTTGGGCCAGTCGAGTACCAAGAGACCCAGTACTTC.

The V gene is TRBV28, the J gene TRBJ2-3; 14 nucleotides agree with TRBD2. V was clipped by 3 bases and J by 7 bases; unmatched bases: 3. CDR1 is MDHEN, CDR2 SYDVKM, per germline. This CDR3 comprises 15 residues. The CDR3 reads CASSLWTSGRNTQYF. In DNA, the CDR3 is TGTGCCAGCAGTTTGTGGACTAGCGGGAGGAATACGCAGTATTTT.

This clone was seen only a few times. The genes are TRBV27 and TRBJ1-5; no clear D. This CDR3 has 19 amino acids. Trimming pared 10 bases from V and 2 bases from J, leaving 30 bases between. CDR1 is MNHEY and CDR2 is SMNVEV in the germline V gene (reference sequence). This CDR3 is CATPGGAYHEFQGNQPQHF. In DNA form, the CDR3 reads TGTGCCACCCCAGGAGGTGCTTACCACGAATTCCAGGGCAATCAGCCCCAGCATTTT.